This T cell receptor beta chain was retrieved from a study of control samples from healthy donors and cancer patients. V lost 3 bases, J lost 2 bases, and 15 bases lay in between. The CDR3 spans 15 residues. Germline V CDR1 and CDR2: SGHDT, YYEEEE. Clones were read by immunoSEQ multiplex PCR, and TCRdb kept only the in-frame ones, dropping some. The repertoire holds about 110,000 clones, with 75% to 90% as singletons. This receptor was taken from a woman in her fifties or sixties in good health. Input material: blood. J is TRBJ2-7 and V is TRBV5-6; D possibly corresponds to TRBD1 (5 bases). The CDR3 nucleotides read TGTGCCAGCAGCTCCGGAGACAGCAAGGCCTACGAGCAGTACTTC. It encodes CASSSGDSKAYEQYF.